These 14 T cell receptor beta chains came from one sample sequenced in a study of blood T cell repertoires in COVID-19. Generated by immunoSEQ multiplex PCR, the TCRdb table keeps only in-frame clones and is missing some. The table includes about 50,000 clones, 70% to 90% detected once. Sequencing input: peripheral blood. Receptors were obtained from a human donor in a cohort sampled during active COVID-19.

V is TRBV5-4 and J is TRBJ2-3; no definite D call. The germline V gene encodes CDR1 SGHNT and CDR2 YYREEE (reference sequence). The CDR3 extends over 13 amino acids. Between the trimmed V and J ends, which lost 0 bases and 1 base, there was a span of 3 bases. The CDR3 spells CASSLAGTDTQYF. Written as DNA, the CDR3 is TGTGCCAGCAGCTTGGCCGGCACAGATACGCAGTATTTT.

This clone showed up just a few times. This chain links TRBV2 with TRBJ1-1; D call uncertain. The CDR3 consists of 14 residues. Between the trimmed V and J ends, which lost 2 bases and 6 bases, there was a span of 13 bases. Looked up from germline, CDR1 is SNHLY and CDR2 is FYNNEI. CDR3 region: CASSESYQSAEAFF. The CDR3 region has the DNA TGTGCCAGCAGTGAATCTTATCAAAGCGCTGAAGCTTTCTTT. Complete variable domain (other parts from reference TRBV2 and TRBJ1-1): EPEVTQTPSHQVTQMGQEVILRCVPISNHLYFYWYRQILGQKVEFLVSFYNNEISEKSEIFDDQFSVERPDGSNFTLKIRSTKLEDSAMYFCASSESYQSAEAFFGQGTRLTVV.

The V gene is TRBV5-1, the J gene TRBJ1-2; TRBD1 matches at 11 bases. Germline-derived CDR1 and CDR2 are SGHRS and YFSETQ. V was pared by 1 base and J by 0 bases, with 8 bases of the junction left unmatched. The CDR3 covers 18 residues. CDR3 sequence reads: CASSLFGTGGTTNYGYTF. As DNA, the CDR3 is TGCGCCAGCAGCTTGTTCGGGACAGGGGGAACTACTAACTATGGCTACACCTTC.

The chain is built from TRBV6-6 and TRBJ1-5; D gene unclear. The CDR3 is 14 amino acids. V was pared by 7 bases and J by 3 bases, with 13 bases between. Germline lookup yields CDR1 MNHNY and CDR2 SVGAGI (reference sequence). CDR3 sequence: CASTPDIFNQPQHF. In DNA form, the CDR3 reads TGTGCCAGCACCCCCGACATTTTCAATCAGCCCCAGCATTTT.

In nucleotides, the CDR3 is TGTGCCAGCAGTGGGCTACAGGGGAAGAGGCAGCCCCAGCATTTT. Its protein product is CASSGLQGKRQPQHF. This chain joins TRBV28 and TRBJ1-5; 7 bases agree with TRBD1. J lost 7 bases, V lost 5 bases, and 11 bases had no gene match. Germline V gene lookup returns CDR1 MDHEN and CDR2 SYDVKM. The CDR3 is 15 residues long.

The V and J genes are TRBV19 and TRBJ1-6; TRBD1 aligns across 7 bases. The CDR3 has 15 amino acids. In germline, CDR1 is LNHDA, CDR2 SQIVND (reference sequence). After removal of 7 bases from V and 9 bases from J, the junction contained 12 bases not matched to a gene. The CDR3 DNA sequence: TGTGCCAGTAAGGTCAACAGACAGGGAAGTTCACCCCTCCACTTT. It translates to CASKVNRQGSSPLHF.

The chain recombines TRBV19 with TRBJ1-2, with 9 bases lining up with TRBD1. With V trimmed by 9 bases and J by 4 bases, 12 bases remained unmatched. Germline V gene lookup returns CDR1 LNHDA and CDR2 SQIVND (reference sequence). This CDR3 has 15 amino acids. DNA of the CDR3: TGTGCCAGCTTACCGTTGGGACAGGGTTTCTATGGCTACACCTTC. Amino acid sequence: CASLPLGQGFYGYTF. Variable domain in full (rest from reference TRBV19 and TRBJ1-2): DGGITQSPKYLFRKEGQNVTLSCEQNLNHDAMYWYRQDPGQGLRLIYYSQIVNDFQKGDIAEGYSVSREKKESFPLTVTSAQKNPTAFYLCASLPLGQGFYGYTFGSGTRLTVV.

This chain joins TRBV5-6 and TRBJ2-2, with D maybe TRBD2 (6 bases). V lost 4 bases and J lost 7, with 20 bases in between. The CDR3 loop spans 16 amino acids. The germline gives CDR1 SGHDT, CDR2 YYEEEE. CDR3 loop: CASSHRLGGQVGELFF. As DNA, the CDR3 is TGTGCCAGCAGCCATCGCCTCGGGGGTCAGGTCGGGGAGCTGTTTTTT.

This clone was observed a handful of times. CDR3 in amino acids: CASSPPGNQPQHF. The CDR3 region has the DNA TGTGCCAGCAGTCCTCCGGGCAATCAGCCCCAGCATTTT. The rearrangement links TRBV12-3 or TRBV12-4 to TRBJ1-5; D not certain. The CDR3 runs 13 residues. Trimming shortened V by 5 bases and J by 2 bases, and 7 bases separated the two germline ends.

A single count supports this clone. The V gene is TRBV7-9, the J gene TRBJ1-2; no firm D call. Germline-derived CDR1 and CDR2 are SEHNR and FQNEAQ (reference sequence). This CDR3 is built from 14 residues. V lost 1 base to trimming and J lost 2 bases, with 8 bases between them. CDR3 nucleotide sequence: TGTGCCAGCAGCTTAGGTGGCAGGAACTATGGCTACACCTTC. Encoded protein: CASSLGGRNYGYTF.

This clone was observed a handful of times. The chain couples TRBV12-3 or TRBV12-4 to TRBJ1-1, with no clear D. The CDR3 consists of 12 residues. Trimming took 2 bases from V and 5 from J, leaving 6 bases between them. This CDR3 is CASSLSETEAFF. CDR3 in DNA: TGTGCCAGCAGTTTATCGGAGACTGAAGCTTTCTTT.

The chain links TRBV25-1 to TRBJ1-4; the match to TRBD1 covers 9 bases. The V gene's germline CDR1 is MGHDK and CDR2 SYGVNS. The CDR3 sequence is 15 residues long. V shed 4 bases, J shed 5 bases, and the junction held 5 bases outside the gene matches. The CDR3 loop is CASSASTGGNEKLFF. DNA of the CDR3: TGTGCCAGCAGTGCCTCGACAGGGGGGAATGAAAAACTGTTTTTT.

V is TRBV28 and J is TRBJ2-1, with D uncertain. The CDR3 consists of 11 residues. Trimming took 7 bases from V and 8 from J, leaving 9 bases between them. The germline gives CDR1 MDHEN, CDR2 SYDVKM. The CDR3 loop reads CASNSPDEQFF. In DNA form, the CDR3 reads TGTGCCAGCAATAGCCCCGATGAGCAGTTCTTC.

This chain links TRBV5-6 with TRBJ1-2, with D maybe TRBD1 (5 bases). This CDR3 is 13 amino acids long. Trimming shortened V by 4 bases and J by 4 bases, and 11 bases separated the two germline ends. Germline values: CDR1 SGHDT, CDR2 YYEEEE. CDR3 sequence (DNA): TGTGCCAGCAGCGCTGACAGACGCTATGGCTACACCTTC. Protein sequence: CASSADRRYGYTF.